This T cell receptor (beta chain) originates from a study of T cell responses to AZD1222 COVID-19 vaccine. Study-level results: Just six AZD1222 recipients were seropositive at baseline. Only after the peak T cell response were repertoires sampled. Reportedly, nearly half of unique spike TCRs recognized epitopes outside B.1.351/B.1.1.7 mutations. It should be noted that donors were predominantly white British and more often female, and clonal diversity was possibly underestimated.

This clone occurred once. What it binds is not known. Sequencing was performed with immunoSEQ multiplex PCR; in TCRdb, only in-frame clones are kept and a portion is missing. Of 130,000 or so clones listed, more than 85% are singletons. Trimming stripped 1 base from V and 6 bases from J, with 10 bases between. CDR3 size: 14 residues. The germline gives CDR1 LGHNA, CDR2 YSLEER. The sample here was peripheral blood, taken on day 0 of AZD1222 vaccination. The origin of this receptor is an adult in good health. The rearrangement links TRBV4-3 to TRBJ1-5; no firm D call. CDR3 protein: CASSQVPLGQPQHF. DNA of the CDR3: TGCGCCAGCAGCCAAGTGCCTTTAGGTCAGCCCCAGCATTTT.